Below are 6 T cell receptor beta chains sequenced from a single sample in a study of T cell repertoires in ileal Crohn's disease. Assay: immunoSEQ multiplex PCR; the TCRdb copy retains only in-frame clones and omits some. There are 7,000 to 8,000 clones in the sample; roughly 78% occur only once, and approximately 28% lies in the top ten. As for time point: proximal margin of the surgical specimen (macroscopically non-inflamed). The material sequenced was ileal tissue. The origin of the receptors is an adult with Crohn's disease.

The gene calls are TRBV7-8 and TRBJ2-7; 10 positions agree with TRBD1. CDR1 is SGHVS, CDR2 FQNEAQ, per germline. This CDR3 is 14 amino acids long. J was trimmed by 8 bases and V by 3 bases; bases with no gene match: 7. The CDR3 reads CASSFRDRGGKQYF. The CDR3 DNA follows: TGTGCCAGCAGCTTCCGGGACAGGGGTGGAAAGCAGTACTTC.

V usage is TRBV28 and J usage is TRBJ1-2; 9 bases align to TRBD1. Trimming cost V 6 bases and J 4 bases; bases outside gene matches: 0. CDR1 is MDHEN and CDR2 is SYDVKM in the germline V gene. The CDR3 is made up of 12 amino acids. The CDR3 sequence is CASRTGGYGYTF. The CDR3 bases are TGTGCCAGCAGGACAGGGGGCTATGGCTACACCTTC.

This chain connects TRBV9 to TRBJ2-6, with D possibly being TRBD1 (6 bases). V was pared by 0 bases and J by 7 bases, with 20 bases between. Germline assignment: CDR1 SGDLS and CDR2 YYNGEE. This CDR3 is 18 amino acids long. The DNA for the CDR3 is TGTGCCAGCAGCGTAGATGACAGGCCTGCTCGAACCGCCAACGTCCTGACTTTC. This translates into CASSVDDRPARTANVLTF. Filled out from reference TRBV9 and TRBJ2-6, the complete variable domain reads DSGVTQTPKHLITATGQRVTLRCSPRSGDLSVYWYQQSLDQGLQFLIQYYNGEERAKGNILERFSAQQFPDLHSELNLSSLELGDSALYFCASSVDDRPARTANVLTFGAGSRLTVL.

The chain links TRBV7-8 to TRBJ1-4, with unresolved D. The V gene lost 5 bases and the J gene lost 7 bases, with 14 bases spanning the gap. CDR3 length equals 14 residues. CDR1 is SGHVS and CDR2 is FQNEAQ in the germline V gene. The CDR3 DNA reads TGTGCCAGCAGCCTTTCTGGGCTGGGTGAAAAACTGTTTTTT. This gives the protein CASSLSGLGEKLFF. Full variable domain (outside the CDR3, taken from reference TRBV7-8 and TRBJ1-4): GAGVSQSPRYKVAKRGQDVALRCDPISGHVSLFWYQQALGQGPEFLTYFQNEAQLDKSGLPSDRFFAERPEGSVSTLKIQRTQQEDSAVYLCASSLSGLGEKLFFGSGTQLSVL.

The chain uses TRBV19 and TRBJ1-5, with D maybe TRBD1 (5 bases). The V gene's germline CDR1 is LNHDA and CDR2 SQIVND (reference sequence). The CDR3 runs to 12 residues. V was pared by 6 bases and J by 9 bases, with 12 bases between. CDR3 coding DNA: TGTGCCAGTAGGGTCCAGGGTACGCCCCAGCATTTT. Translated, it gives CASRVQGTPQHF.

The chain joins TRBV5-1 to TRBJ1-1; D remains unclear. The CDR3 has 16 amino acids. The germline CDR1 and CDR2 sequences are SGHRS and YFSETQ. The V and J ends lost 4 bases and 3 bases respectively, with 19 bases between them. CDR3 DNA sequence: TGCGCCAGCAGCCCAGGACCTCTCGCCTGGGACACTGAAGCTTTCTTT. This gives the protein CASSPGPLAWDTEAFF.